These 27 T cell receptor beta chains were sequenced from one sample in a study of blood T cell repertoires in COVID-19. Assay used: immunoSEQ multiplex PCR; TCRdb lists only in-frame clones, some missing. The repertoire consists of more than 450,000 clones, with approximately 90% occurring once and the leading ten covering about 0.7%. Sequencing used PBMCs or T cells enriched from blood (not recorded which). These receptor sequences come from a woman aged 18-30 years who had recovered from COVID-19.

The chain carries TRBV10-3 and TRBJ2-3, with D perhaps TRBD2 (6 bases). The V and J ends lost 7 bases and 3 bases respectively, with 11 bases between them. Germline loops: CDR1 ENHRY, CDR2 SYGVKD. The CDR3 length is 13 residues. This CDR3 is CAITGDLTDTQYF. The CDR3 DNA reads TGTGCCATCACGGGGGATTTAACAGATACGCAGTATTTT.

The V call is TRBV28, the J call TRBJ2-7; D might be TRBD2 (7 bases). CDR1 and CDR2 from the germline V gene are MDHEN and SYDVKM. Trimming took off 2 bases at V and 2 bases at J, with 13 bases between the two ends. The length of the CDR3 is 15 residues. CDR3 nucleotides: TGTGCCAGCAGTTTAGATGCGGGGGCCACCTACGAGCAGTACTTC. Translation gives CASSLDAGATYEQYF.

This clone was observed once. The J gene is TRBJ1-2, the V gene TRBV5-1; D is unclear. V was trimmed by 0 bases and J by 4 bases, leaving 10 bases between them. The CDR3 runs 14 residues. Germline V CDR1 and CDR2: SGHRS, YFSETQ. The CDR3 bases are TGCGCCAGCAGCTTGGCTTCAGTATCCTATGGCTACACCTTC. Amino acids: CASSLASVSYGYTF.

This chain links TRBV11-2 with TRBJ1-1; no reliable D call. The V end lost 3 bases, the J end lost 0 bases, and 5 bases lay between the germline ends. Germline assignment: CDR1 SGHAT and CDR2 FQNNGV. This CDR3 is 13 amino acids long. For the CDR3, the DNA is TGTGCCAGCAGCTTCTACTTGAACACTGAAGCTTTCTTT. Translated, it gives CASSFYLNTEAFF.

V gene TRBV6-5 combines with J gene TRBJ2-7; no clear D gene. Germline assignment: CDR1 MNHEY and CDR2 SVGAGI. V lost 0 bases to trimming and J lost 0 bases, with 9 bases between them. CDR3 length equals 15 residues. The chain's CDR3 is CASSYSGLFSYEQYF. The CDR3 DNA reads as TGTGCCAGCAGTTACTCGGGCCTATTCTCCTACGAGCAGTACTTC.

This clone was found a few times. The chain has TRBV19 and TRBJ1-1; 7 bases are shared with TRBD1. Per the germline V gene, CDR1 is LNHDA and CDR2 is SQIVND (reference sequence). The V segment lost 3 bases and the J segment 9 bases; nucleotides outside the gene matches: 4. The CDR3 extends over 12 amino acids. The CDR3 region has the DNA TGTGCCAGTAGTATGAGGACAGGTCAAGCTTTCTTT. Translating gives CASSMRTGQAFF.

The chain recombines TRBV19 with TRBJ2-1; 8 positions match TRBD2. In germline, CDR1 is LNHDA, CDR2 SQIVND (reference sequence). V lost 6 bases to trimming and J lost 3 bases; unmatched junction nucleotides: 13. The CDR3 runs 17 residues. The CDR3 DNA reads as TGTGCCAGTAGCCGGGGGGGGCTAGACGGAATCTACAATGAGCAGTTCTTC. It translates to CASSRGGLDGIYNEQFF.

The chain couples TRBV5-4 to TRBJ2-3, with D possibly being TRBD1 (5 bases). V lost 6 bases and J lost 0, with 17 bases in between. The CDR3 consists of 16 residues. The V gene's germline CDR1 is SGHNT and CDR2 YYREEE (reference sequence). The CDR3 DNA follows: TGTGCCAGCACCACGGGCCACAGGTCTAGCACAGATACGCAGTATTTT. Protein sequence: CASTTGHRSSTDTQYF.

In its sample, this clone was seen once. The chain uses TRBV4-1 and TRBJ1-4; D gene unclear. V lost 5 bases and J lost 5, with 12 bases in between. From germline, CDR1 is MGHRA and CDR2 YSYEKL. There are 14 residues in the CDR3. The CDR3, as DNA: TGCGCCAGCAGCTCGGGAGAGATCAATGAAAAACTGTTTTTT. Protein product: CASSSGEINEKLFF.

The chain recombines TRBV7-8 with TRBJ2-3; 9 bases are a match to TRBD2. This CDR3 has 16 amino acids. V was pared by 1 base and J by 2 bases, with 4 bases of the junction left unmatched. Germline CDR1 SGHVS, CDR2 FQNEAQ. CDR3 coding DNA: TGTGCCAGCAGCTTAGTGCCTAGCGGGGACACAGATACGCAGTATTTT. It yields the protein CASSLVPSGDTDTQYF.

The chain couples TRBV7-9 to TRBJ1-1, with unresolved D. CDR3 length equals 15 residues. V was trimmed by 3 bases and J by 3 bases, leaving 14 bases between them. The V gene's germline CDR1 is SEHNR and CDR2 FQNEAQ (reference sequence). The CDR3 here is CASSFSAGGYTEAFF. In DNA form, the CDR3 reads TGTGCCAGCAGCTTTTCGGCCGGCGGATACACTGAAGCTTTCTTT.

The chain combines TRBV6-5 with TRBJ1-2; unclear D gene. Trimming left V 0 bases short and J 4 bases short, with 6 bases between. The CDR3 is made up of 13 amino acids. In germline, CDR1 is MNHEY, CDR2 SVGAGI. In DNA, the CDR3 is TGTGCCAGCAGTTACTCCAATTTCTATGGCTACACCTTC. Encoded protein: CASSYSNFYGYTF.

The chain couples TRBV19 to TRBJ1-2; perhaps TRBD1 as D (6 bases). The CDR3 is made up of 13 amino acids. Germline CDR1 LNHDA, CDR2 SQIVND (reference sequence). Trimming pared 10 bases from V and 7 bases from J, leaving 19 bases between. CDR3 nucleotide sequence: TGTGCCACTCATAGGGGGTATTCGGGTGGCTACACCTTC. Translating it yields CATHRGYSGGYTF.

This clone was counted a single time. The CDR3 region is CASSPSGTANYGYTF. DNA of the CDR3: TGTGCCAGCAGCCCCTCCGGGACAGCTAACTATGGCTACACCTTC. The V call is TRBV7-8, the J call TRBJ1-2; 7 bases are a match to TRBD1. Germline V CDR1 and CDR2: SGHVS, FQNEAQ. The CDR3 has 15 amino acids. With V trimmed by 5 bases and J by 0 bases, 6 bases remained unmatched.

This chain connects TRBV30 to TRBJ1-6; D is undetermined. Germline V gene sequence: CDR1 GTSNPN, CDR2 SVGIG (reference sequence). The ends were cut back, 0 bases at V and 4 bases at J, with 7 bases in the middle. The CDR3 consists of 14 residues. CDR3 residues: CAWSVRSYNSPLHF. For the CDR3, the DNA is TGTGCCTGGAGTGTTCGGAGTTATAATTCACCCCTCCACTTT.

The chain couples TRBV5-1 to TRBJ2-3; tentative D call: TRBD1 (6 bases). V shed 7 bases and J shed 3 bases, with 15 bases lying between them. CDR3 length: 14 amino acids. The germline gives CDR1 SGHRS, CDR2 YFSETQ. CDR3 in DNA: TGCGCCAGCGGTGATCAAAGGGGGACAGATACGCAGTATTTT. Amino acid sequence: CASGDQRGTDTQYF.

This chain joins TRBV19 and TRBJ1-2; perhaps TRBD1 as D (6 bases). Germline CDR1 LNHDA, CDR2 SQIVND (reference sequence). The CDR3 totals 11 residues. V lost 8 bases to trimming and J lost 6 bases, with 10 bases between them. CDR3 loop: CASGWTDGYTF. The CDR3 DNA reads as TGTGCCAGTGGCTGGACAGATGGCTACACCTTC.

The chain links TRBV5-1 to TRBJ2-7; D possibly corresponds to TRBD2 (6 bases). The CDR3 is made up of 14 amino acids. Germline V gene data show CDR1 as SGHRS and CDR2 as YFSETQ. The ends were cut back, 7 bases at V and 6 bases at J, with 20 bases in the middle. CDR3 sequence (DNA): TGCGCCAGCGGCGAGATGGGGGGTGATGGCGAGCAGTACTTC. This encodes CASGEMGGDGEQYF.

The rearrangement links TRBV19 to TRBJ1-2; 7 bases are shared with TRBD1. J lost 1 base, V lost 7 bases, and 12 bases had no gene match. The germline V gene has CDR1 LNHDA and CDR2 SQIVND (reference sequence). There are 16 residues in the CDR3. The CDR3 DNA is TGTGCCAGTACCGAGGGGGCAGAAATTCTTAACTATGGCTACACCTTC. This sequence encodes CASTEGAEILNYGYTF.

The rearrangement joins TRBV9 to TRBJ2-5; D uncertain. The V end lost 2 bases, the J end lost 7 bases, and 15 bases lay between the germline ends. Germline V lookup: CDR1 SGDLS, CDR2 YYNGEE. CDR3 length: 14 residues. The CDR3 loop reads CASSVLEKYGTQYF. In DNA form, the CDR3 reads TGTGCCAGCAGCGTCCTAGAGAAATATGGGACCCAGTACTTC.

CDR3 sequence: CASSRTTAQGYTF. The CDR3 DNA sequence: TGTGCCAGCAGCCGGACAACGGCCCAGGGCTACACCTTC. The V gene is TRBV12-3 or TRBV12-4, the J gene TRBJ1-2; TRBD1 is a possible D gene (5 bases). This CDR3 is built from 13 residues. Trimming took off 6 bases at V and 8 bases at J, with 16 bases between the two ends.

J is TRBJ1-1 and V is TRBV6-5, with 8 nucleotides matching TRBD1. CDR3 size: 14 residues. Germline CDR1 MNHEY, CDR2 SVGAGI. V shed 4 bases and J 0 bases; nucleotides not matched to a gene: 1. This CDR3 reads CASSWDRMNTEAFF. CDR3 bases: TGTGCCAGCAGTTGGGACAGGATGAACACTGAAGCTTTCTTT.

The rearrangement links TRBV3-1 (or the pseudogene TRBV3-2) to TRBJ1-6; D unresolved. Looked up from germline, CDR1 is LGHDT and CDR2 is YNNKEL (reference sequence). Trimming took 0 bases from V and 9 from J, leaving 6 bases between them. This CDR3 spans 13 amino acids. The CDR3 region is CASSQESLSPLHF. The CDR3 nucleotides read TGTGCCAGCAGCCAAGAGTCTCTTTCACCCCTCCACTTT.

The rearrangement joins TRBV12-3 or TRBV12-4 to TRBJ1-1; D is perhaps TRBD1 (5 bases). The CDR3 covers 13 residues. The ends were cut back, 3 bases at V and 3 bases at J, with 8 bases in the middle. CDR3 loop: CASSFGGDTEAFF. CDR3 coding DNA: TGTGCCAGCAGTTTCGGGGGAGACACTGAAGCTTTCTTT.

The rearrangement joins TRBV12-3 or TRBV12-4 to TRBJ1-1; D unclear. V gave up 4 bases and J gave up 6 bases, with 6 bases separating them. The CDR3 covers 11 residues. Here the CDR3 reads CASSSGSEAFF. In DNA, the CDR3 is TGTGCCAGCAGTTCGGGGTCTGAAGCTTTCTTT.

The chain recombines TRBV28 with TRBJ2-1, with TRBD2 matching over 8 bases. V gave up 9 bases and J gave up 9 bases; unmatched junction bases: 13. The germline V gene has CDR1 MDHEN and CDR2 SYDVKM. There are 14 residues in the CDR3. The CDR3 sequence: CASSAGGRWGEQFF. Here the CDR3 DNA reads TGTGCCAGTTCGGCGGGGGGCCGGTGGGGTGAGCAGTTCTTC.

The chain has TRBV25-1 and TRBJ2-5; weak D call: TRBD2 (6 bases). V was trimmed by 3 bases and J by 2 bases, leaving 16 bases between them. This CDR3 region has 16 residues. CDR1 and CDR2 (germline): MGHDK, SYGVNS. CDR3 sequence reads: CASSDKGSGEQETQYF. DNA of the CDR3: TGTGCCAGCAGTGATAAGGGTAGCGGAGAACAAGAGACCCAGTACTTC.